This TCR beta chain was sequenced during a study of ipilimumab plus nivolumab after autologous stem cell transplantation. Study in general: Patients received a median of roughly 5 ipilimumab and about 8 nivolumab doses. DLBCL patients had primary refractory or relapsed disease.

Patients got ipilimumab 1 mg/kg beginning 14 to 28 days post-transplant. The protocol was immunoSEQ multiplex PCR, while the TCRdb copy is restricted to in-frame clones and leaves out a portion. The sample records 84,000 or so clones, 65% to 85% being singletons. CDR1 is LNHNV and CDR2 is YYDKDF in the germline V gene (reference sequence). V shed 1 base and J shed 6 bases, with 14 bases lying between them. The length of the CDR3 is 15 residues. The sample consisted of PBMCs, taken in a trial of ipilimumab plus nivolumab as post-transplant consolidation. The receptor comes from a male donor with diffuse large B-cell lymphoma. The chain employs TRBV15 and TRBJ2-3; D is tentatively TRBD1 or TRBD2 (5 bases each). CDR3 coding DNA: TGTGCCACCAGCAGAGCTCAGGGTGGCGGGGATACGCAGTATTTT. Translating gives CATSRAQGGGDTQYF.